Below are 30 T cell receptor beta chains sequenced from a single sample in a study. TCRdb re-derived calls from the 5' RACE reads in MiXCR, one entry per CDR3 protein. The data show under 15,000 distinct CDR3 sequences, 51% seen once. Treg sorting used a CD4+CD25+CD127-/low gate. The sequenced sample was tumor-infiltrating Tregs sorted from the breast tumor. The receptors stem from a female donor with breast cancer.

The V call is TRBV7-2, the J call TRBJ2-3; D is unresolved. Germline values: CDR1 SGHTA, CDR2 FQGNSA. V lost 5 bases to trimming and J lost 0 bases, with 9 bases between them. The CDR3 covers 14 residues. CDR3 sequence reads: CASSRGISTDTQYF. The DNA for the CDR3 is TGTGCCAGCAGCCGAGGTATTAGCACAGATACGCAGTATTTT.

The V and J genes are TRBV2 and TRBJ2-2, with TRBD1 matching over 8 bases. V lost 6 bases to trimming and J lost 6 bases; unmatched junction nucleotides: 9. This CDR3 has 15 amino acids. Germline V CDR1 and CDR2: SNHLY, FYNNEI. CDR3 nucleotides: TGTGCCAGCAGCAGAGGACAGGGTGGCGCCGGGGAGCTGTTTTTT. Protein product: CASSRGQGGAGELFF.

The rearrangement links TRBV6-2 or TRBV6-3 to TRBJ1-1; D is unresolved. V lost 2 bases and J 11 bases, leaving 21 bases between the germline ends. Per germline, CDR1 MNHEY and CDR2 SVGEGT. The CDR3 covers 15 residues. CDR3 region: CASSYGATPPVTAFF. For the CDR3, the DNA is TGTGCCAGCAGTTACGGAGCTACACCGCCCGTGACGGCTTTCTTT.

The rearrangement links TRBV20-1 to TRBJ1-1, with 8 positions matching TRBD1. The trim removed 5 bases at V and 4 bases at J, leaving 6 bases unmatched. This CDR3 comprises 13 residues. Germline CDR1 and CDR2: DFQATT and SNEGSKA (reference sequence). This chain's CDR3 is CSAETGASTEAFF. Written as DNA, the CDR3 is TGCAGTGCTGAGACAGGGGCCAGCACTGAAGCTTTCTTT.

The chain recombines TRBV12-3 or TRBV12-4 with TRBJ1-2; the D is unclear. The CDR3 contains 12 residues. Trimming left V 5 bases short and J 8 bases short, with 12 bases between. The CDR3 nucleotides read TGTGCCAGCAGTCGGGCAGACGGGGGCTACACCTTC. The encoded protein is CASSRADGGYTF.

The chain recombines TRBV7-3 with TRBJ2-5; 7 nucleotides line up with TRBD1. The CDR3 is 17 amino acids. The ends lost 5 bases at V and 1 base at J; junction bases unmatched: 13. Germline CDR1 SGHTA, CDR2 FQGTGA. The CDR3 reads CASSPLPGQSTQETQYF. As DNA, the CDR3 is TGTGCCAGCAGCCCTCTTCCGGGACAGTCGACCCAAGAGACCCAGTACTTC.

This sequence joins TRBV12-3 or TRBV12-4 and TRBJ2-3; TRBD1 is a possible D gene (5 bases). V dropped 3 bases and J dropped 6 bases, with 16 bases sitting between them. The CDR3 loop spans 15 amino acids. The CDR3 spells CASSFWGGLRDTQYF. The CDR3 DNA is TGTGCCAGCAGTTTTTGGGGCGGCCTGAGGGATACGCAGTATTTT.

CDR3 region: CASSLVGTGTGFTDTQYF. The CDR3 region has the DNA TGTGCCAGCAGCTTAGTAGGCACCGGGACAGGTTTCACAGATACGCAGTATTTT. The rearrangement joins TRBV7-2 to TRBJ2-3; TRBD1 matches 8 bases. V gave up 1 base and J gave up 2 bases; unmatched junction bases: 11. The germline V gene has CDR1 SGHTA and CDR2 FQGNSA. The CDR3 extends over 18 amino acids.

This clonotype was found a few times. This rearrangement joins TRBV6-5 to TRBJ2-3, with D possibly being TRBD1 (6 bases). This CDR3 comprises 16 residues. Germline V CDR1 and CDR2: MNHEY, SVGAGI. Trimming cost V 5 bases and J 3 bases, with 18 bases left between them. The CDR3 DNA reads TGTGCCAGCAGTCCGTCGCAGGGGTCGGGAACAGATACGCAGTATTTT. This translates into CASSPSQGSGTDTQYF.

The rearrangement links TRBV4-2 to TRBJ2-2, with D possibly being TRBD2 (6 bases). Trimming stripped 3 bases from V and 3 bases from J, with 14 bases between. CDR1 LGHNA and CDR2 YNFKEQ come from the germline V gene. The length of the CDR3 is 16 residues. Here the CDR3 reads CASSHDGTQDTGELFF. The DNA of the CDR3 is TGTGCCAGCAGCCATGACGGGACTCAAGACACCGGGGAGCTGTTTTTT.

This chain connects TRBV12-3 or TRBV12-4 to TRBJ2-2, with D unclear. This CDR3 contains 16 residues. V was shortened by 7 bases and J by 4 bases, with 19 bases between the two germline ends. The CDR3 bases are TGTGCCAGCAAAGGAATGCGGTCCTTAATCACCGGGGAGCTGTTTTTT. It codes for CASKGMRSLITGELFF.

This clonotype was seen once. V and J are TRBV7-2 and TRBJ2-7; possible D gene TRBD1, 6 bases. Looked up from germline, CDR1 is SGHTA and CDR2 is FQGNSA. With 4 bases removed from V and 0 bases from J, the gap between germline ends came to 10 bases. CDR3 size: 14 residues. CDR3 bases: TGTGCCAGCAGCTCAGGACAGTCCTCCTACGAGCAGTACTTC. Its protein product is CASSSGQSSYEQYF.

This chain uses TRBV6-1 with TRBJ1-4; 8 positions match TRBD1. Germline CDR1 is MNHNS and CDR2 is SASEGT. The CDR3 has 14 residues. The junction had 4 bases not matched to a gene; V was cut back by 3 bases and J by 7 bases. CDR3 sequence (DNA): TGTGCCAGCAGTGACGACAGGGGTACTGAAAAACTGTTTTTT. This gives the protein CASSDDRGTEKLFF.

This rearrangement joins TRBV20-1 to TRBJ2-7; D not resolved. CDR1 is DFQATT and CDR2 is SNEGSKA in the germline V gene (reference sequence). Trimming shortened V by 6 bases and J by 7 bases, and 13 bases separated the two germline ends. The CDR3 covers 11 residues. The CDR3 protein is CSAPALGEQYV. CDR3 coding DNA: TGCAGTGCACCCGCCTTGGGGGAGCAGTACGTC.

This rearrangement joins TRBV30 to TRBJ1-1; possible D gene TRBD1, 5 bases. Germline loops: CDR1 GTSNPN, CDR2 SVGIG (reference sequence). This CDR3 contains 13 residues. CDR3 protein: CAHTTGGGIEAFF. For the CDR3, the DNA is TGTGCACACACCACGGGCGGGGGGATTGAAGCTTTCTTT.

CDR3 in amino acids: CASSLGRGAQPQHF. In DNA, the CDR3 is TGTGCCAGCAGTTTAGGACGGGGGGCCCAGCCCCAGCATTTT. The J gene is TRBJ1-5, the V gene TRBV2; possibly TRBD1 for D (6 bases). The CDR3 totals 14 residues. Trimming pared 5 bases from V and 7 bases from J, leaving 15 bases between. From germline, CDR1 is SNHLY and CDR2 FYNNEI.

The chain employs TRBV4-3 and TRBJ1-5; D remains unclear. Germline CDR1 and CDR2: LGHNA and YSLEER. The CDR3 is made up of 16 amino acids. V dropped 0 bases and J dropped 2 bases, with 11 bases sitting between them. The CDR3 is CASSQDLGDRNQPQHF. DNA for the CDR3: TGCGCCAGCAGCCAAGATCTTGGGGATCGCAATCAGCCCCAGCATTTT.

The chain has TRBV28 and TRBJ1-5; 8 nucleotides agree with TRBD1. CDR3 size: 14 residues. Germline V gene data show CDR1 as MDHEN and CDR2 as SYDVKM. The V and J ends lost 6 bases and 6 bases, in that order; junction bases with no gene match: 7. CDR3: CASSDRGFGQPQHF. Written as DNA, the CDR3 is TGTGCCAGCAGCGACAGGGGATTTGGTCAGCCCCAGCATTTT.

This chain connects TRBV20-1 to TRBJ2-6; D unclear. This CDR3 has 15 amino acids. V lost 6 bases to trimming and J lost 0 bases, with 12 bases between them. CDR1 and CDR2 from the germline V gene are DFQATT and SNEGSKA (reference sequence). CDR3 bases: TGCAGTGCCCCCCCCCCGACCTCTGGGGCCAACGTCCTGACTTTC. Translation gives CSAPPPTSGANVLTF.

The chain's CDR3 is CSARVGGTDTQYF. The CDR3 DNA sequence: TGCAGTGCTAGAGTTGGAGGCACAGATACGCAGTATTTT. The chain combines TRBV20-1 with TRBJ2-3, with D unclear. This CDR3 is built from 13 residues. CDR1 and CDR2 (germline): DFQATT, SNEGSKA (reference sequence). The germline V and J ends were trimmed by 1 base and 1 base, with 6 bases remaining between them.

This clonotype turned up a few times. This chain joins TRBV20-1 and TRBJ2-7, with D perhaps TRBD2 (5 bases). V was shortened by 3 bases and J by 7 bases, with 19 bases between the two germline ends. Per the germline V gene, CDR1 is DFQATT and CDR2 is SNEGSKA (reference sequence). The CDR3 length is 14 residues. The CDR3 region has the DNA TGCAGTGCTAGTCCTCCCGGACTTACTGTAGAGCAGTACTTC. Its protein product is CSASPPGLTVEQYF.

The V gene is TRBV27, the J gene TRBJ2-7; D tentatively reads TRBD1 or TRBD2 (5 bases each). This CDR3 region has 12 residues. Germline loops: CDR1 MNHEY, CDR2 SMNVEV (reference sequence). Trimming pared 8 bases from V and 2 bases from J, leaving 10 bases between. The CDR3 protein is CASGDGPYEQYV. For the CDR3, the DNA is TGTGCCAGCGGGGACGGACCCTACGAGCAGTACGTC.

The V gene is TRBV20-1, the J gene TRBJ2-3; TRBD2 agrees at 14 bases. The CDR3 totals 16 residues. Looked up from germline, CDR1 is DFQATT and CDR2 is SNEGSKA (reference sequence). Unmatched junction bases numbered 6, after V lost 3 bases and J lost 4 bases. CDR3 sequence: CSASRGTSGSADTQYF. DNA for the CDR3: TGCAGTGCTAGTCGCGGGACTAGCGGGAGTGCAGATACGCAGTATTTT.

V usage is TRBV20-1 and J usage is TRBJ1-1; weak D call: TRBD1 (6 bases). Per germline, CDR1 DFQATT and CDR2 SNEGSKA (reference sequence). This CDR3 has 14 residues. Trimming took off 4 bases at V and 5 bases at J, with 17 bases between the two ends. In DNA, the CDR3 is TGCAGTGCTACTCCCAGGGGTGGAGGGACTGAAGCTTTCTTT. It codes for CSATPRGGGTEAFF.

V usage is TRBV18 and J usage is TRBJ2-7; D remains unclear. The CDR3 covers 13 residues. Trimming shortened V by 8 bases and J by 6 bases, and 17 bases separated the two germline ends. The germline gives CDR1 KGHSH, CDR2 LQKENI. The CDR3 region has the DNA TGTGCCAGCAAACGACCCACCCAGTCCGAGCAGTACTTC. Translating it yields CASKRPTQSEQYF.

The V call is TRBV6-6, the J call TRBJ2-5; 15 bases align to TRBD2. Germline values: CDR1 MNHNY, CDR2 SVGAGI (reference sequence). J lost 5 bases, V lost 2 bases, and 3 bases had no gene match. CDR3 length: 16 residues. The CDR3 DNA reads as TGTGCCAGCAGTTACGGACTAGCGGGAGGGGGGGAGACCCAGTACTTC. Amino acids: CASSYGLAGGGETQYF.

V gene TRBV4-2 combines with J gene TRBJ2-2; 9 bases are shared with TRBD1. V lost 2 bases and J lost 5; bases outside the gene matches: 6. The CDR3 runs 16 residues. The germline gives CDR1 LGHNA, CDR2 YNFKEQ. CDR3 loop: CASSQPGTGKTGELFF. CDR3 coding DNA: TGTGCCAGCAGCCAACCCGGGACAGGGAAAACCGGGGAGCTGTTTTTT.

The V gene is TRBV20-1, the J gene TRBJ2-3, with 9 bases identical to TRBD2. This CDR3 spans 16 amino acids. V lost 6 bases and J lost 2; bases outside the gene matches: 12. Per the germline V gene, CDR1 is DFQATT and CDR2 is SNEGSKA (reference sequence). The CDR3 DNA reads as TGCAGTGCCCAAGGGGCTAGCGGGAAGATCACAGATACGCAGTATTTT. Residues: CSAQGASGKITDTQYF.

This clonotype appeared a few times. The chain joins TRBV6-6 to TRBJ2-1; D is ambiguous. Trimming stripped 0 bases from V and 4 bases from J, with 10 bases between. The CDR3 loop spans 15 amino acids. Germline assignment: CDR1 MNHNY and CDR2 SVGAGI (reference sequence). CDR3 region: CASSYSNGDYNEQFF. The CDR3 coding sequence is TGTGCCAGCAGTTACTCCAATGGTGATTACAATGAGCAGTTCTTC.

The DNA of the CDR3 is TGTGCCAGCAGCTTGACAGTGGCCAAAAACATTCAGTACTTC. Protein: CASSLTVAKNIQYF. The J gene is TRBJ2-4, the V gene TRBV12-3 or TRBV12-4, with TRBD1 as a possible D gene (5 bases). The V end was cut by 6 bases, the J end by 1 base, with 10 bases between. The CDR3 is 14 amino acids.